This TCR beta chain comes out of a study of T-cell memory formation after mild COVID-19 (dated by TCRdb to the early 2020s). The study in broad terms: TCR sequence clusters from the two donors were found to be largely donor specific. T-cell clones expanding and contracting after mild COVID-19 in two donors were tracked by longitudinal TCRalpha and TCRbeta repertoire sequencing. Two young, previously healthy adult volunteers, one female and one male, were included in the cohort.

PBMCs were isolated by Ficoll-Paque density gradient centrifugation. Points the paper makes about the study in general: Only a couple of mild cases were covered in the study, and larger cohorts including severe cases with pre-infection samples were considered necessary. From day 15 to 85, contracting clones showed balanced CD4/CD8 phenotypes, whereas a second wave of clones that expanded from day 15 to 37 leaned towards CD4+. Contracting CD4+ clones turned up mainly in the CM and EM memory subsets, whereas EMRA was where CD8+ clones were enriched. Some responding clones were found in pre-infection memory, which suggests that pre-existing cross-reactive memory T cells took part in the SARS-CoV-2 response. The second-wave clones that peaked on day 37 were not confirmed to be SARS-CoV-2 specific.

Sequencing used an Illumina NovaSeq 6000. TCRalpha and TCRbeta cDNA libraries were constructed by 5'RACE with constant-segment primers, with sample barcodes and unique molecular identifiers being introduced. Trizol reagent was used to extract RNA from every sample. Amplification of the libraries took two PCR steps, and the second step added a second sample barcode plus Illumina TruSeq adapters. Libraries were sequenced on an Illumina NovaSeq with 2 x 150 bp paired-end reads. As for the authors' bioinformatics: The reads were demultiplexed and collapsed into UMI-guided consensus sequences using migec v1.2.7. Using mixcr v2.1.11, UMI consensuses were aligned to TRA and TRB V and J templates and then assembled into clonotypes. Expanded or contracted clonotypes were those called significant by both edgeR and NoisET, with noise models trained on biological replicates. edgeR calls used a false discovery rate-adjusted p below 0.01 and a log2 fold-change threshold of 1. PCA with hierarchical clustering of max-normalized trajectories of the 1000 most abundant clonotypes was used as exploratory dynamics analysis. Each responding clone was given a CD4 or CD8 phenotype based on the CD4+ and CD8+ repertoires, which had been sequenced separately. TCRdb passed the public sequencing reads through fastp at Q25 and MiXCR, retaining productive beta sequences. Each CDR3 protein gets just one entry, which takes the most common genes and DNA from the rows behind it. The V and J calls were determined by TCRdb, not by the authors. The sample includes 200,000 to 250,000 distinct CDR3 sequences, with around 10% observed a single time. Roughly a fifth of the sample lies in the top ten.

Its CDR3 holds 16 amino acids, cysteine through phenylalanine. The read is trimmed to its CDR3 DNA, 48 bases read in frame from base 1. Unmatched junction bases come to 13, with V trimmed by 6 bases and J by 6 bases. Sequences MNHEY (CDR1) and SVGAGI (CDR2) are obtained from the germline V gene. As concerns this clonotype: Its target antigen remains unknown. No quality values exist for individual bases; no much larger clone is one base distant.

The source is a man aged 18-30 years who had mild COVID-19 (a few samples of this study predate the infection). The sample titles of this study are shuffled in the database, so cell type and time point are left out; the donor was told from shared clones. The rearranged chain carries TRBV6-5 and TRBJ2-2; 7 bases in the junction line up with TRBD1. The specimen sequenced was PBMCs or a T cell subset sorted from them (not recorded which). The CDR3 reads as follows: CASRKTGSFLSGELFF. The nucleotide sequence reads as follows: TGTGCCAGCAGGAAGACAGGGTCATTCTTGTCCGGGGAGCTGTTTTTT.